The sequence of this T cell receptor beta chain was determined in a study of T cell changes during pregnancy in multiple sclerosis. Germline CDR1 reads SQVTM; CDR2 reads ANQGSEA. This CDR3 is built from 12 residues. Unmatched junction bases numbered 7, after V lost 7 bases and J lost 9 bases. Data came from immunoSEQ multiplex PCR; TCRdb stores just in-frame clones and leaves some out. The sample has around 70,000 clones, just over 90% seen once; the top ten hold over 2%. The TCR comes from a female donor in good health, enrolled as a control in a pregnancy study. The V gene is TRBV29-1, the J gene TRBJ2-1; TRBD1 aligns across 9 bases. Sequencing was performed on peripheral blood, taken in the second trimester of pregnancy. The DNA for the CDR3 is TGCAGCGACCGGACAGGGGACGGTGAGCAGTTCTTC. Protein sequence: CSDRTGDGEQFF.